What follows are 16 T cell receptor beta chains derived from one specimen sequenced in a study of cytomegalovirus exposure and HLA in healthy donors (dated by TCRdb to 2015 to 2018). Library prep was done by the immunoSEQ multiplex PCR assay. A mixture of 60 forward primers for TCR Vbeta segments and 13 reverse primers for TCR Jbeta segments was used in the multiplex PCR. As stored in TCRdb, this immuneACCESS dataset retains in-frame rearrangements with V and J assigned. A fraction of the clones does not appear; measured against another copy, unresolved V genes explain less than half of the discrepancy, and the remainder lacks a known reason. The sample includes about 190,000 clones, with 85% observed a single time. Of the sample, 1% falls within the top ten clones. The material sequenced was PBMCs. These receptors were collected from a boy aged 2 to 10 in good health and CMV-seronegative.

This clone was recorded only once. The V call is TRBV29-1, the J call TRBJ2-7; D is possibly TRBD2 (6 bases). V lost 7 bases and J lost 4, with 17 bases in between. This CDR3 contains 13 residues. Germline lookup yields CDR1 SQVTM and CDR2 ANQGSEA. As DNA, the CDR3 is TGCAGCGCCCGTAGCGGAGTAAGTTACGAGCAGTACTTC. Its translation: CSARSGVSYEQYF.

The rearrangement joins TRBV10-3 to TRBJ1-5; D is perhaps TRBD1 (6 bases). The CDR3 has 17 amino acids. Looked up from germline, CDR1 is ENHRY and CDR2 is SYGVKD. The germline V and J ends were trimmed by 0 bases and 5 bases, with 17 bases remaining between them. CDR3 nucleotide sequence: TGTGCCATCAGTGAGTCAGGGGACATGCCCCGAGATCAGCCCCAGCATTTT. This codes for CAISESGDMPRDQPQHF.

J is TRBJ1-5 and V is TRBV28, with 8 bases aligning to TRBD1. In germline, CDR1 is MDHEN, CDR2 SYDVKM. Germline trimming cut 0 bases from V and 2 bases from J; bases unmatched to any gene: 3. The CDR3 length is 16 residues. DNA for the CDR3: TGTGCCAGCAGTTTATGGCAGGGGGCTGGCAATCAGCCCCAGCATTTT. Encoded protein: CASSLWQGAGNQPQHF.

The count of this clone is one. The chain uses TRBV27 and TRBJ1-5, with 10 bases matching TRBD1. The CDR3 has 15 residues. CDR1 is MNHEY and CDR2 is SMNVEV in the germline V gene (reference sequence). V trimming: 3 bases; J trimming: 6 bases; junction bases outside the gene matches: 5. As DNA, the CDR3 is TGTGCCAGCAGTTTCGGGACAGGGGCTAGTCAGCCCCAGCATTTT. Translation: CASSFGTGASQPQHF.

The rearrangement joins TRBV5-6 to TRBJ1-6, with TRBD1 identical over 7 bases. The J segment lost 0 bases and the V segment lost 5 bases, leaving 14 bases of the junction unmatched. The length of the CDR3 is 19 residues. Per germline, CDR1 SGHDT and CDR2 YYEEEE. CDR3 sequence (DNA): TGTGCCAGCAGTCCCTGGGTACGACAGGGAAGCTCCTATAATTCACCCCTCCACTTT. Translation gives CASSPWVRQGSSYNSPLHF.

This rearrangement joins TRBV5-4 to TRBJ1-2, with D maybe TRBD1 (5 bases). The CDR3 loop spans 13 amino acids. Germline-derived CDR1 and CDR2 are SGHNT and YYREEE (reference sequence). V lost 2 bases to trimming and J lost 4 bases, with 9 bases between them. In nucleotides, the CDR3 is TGTGCCAGCAGCTTCGACAGACTCTATGGCTACACCTTC. Amino acids: CASSFDRLYGYTF.

The chain is built from TRBV27 and TRBJ2-2; TRBD2 matches at 7 bases. The CDR3 sequence is 12 residues long. V lost 4 bases and J lost 7; bases outside the gene matches: 0. Germline CDR1 MNHEY, CDR2 SMNVEV (reference sequence). Written as DNA, the CDR3 is TGTGCCAGCAGTTCGGGGGGCGGGGAGCTGTTTTTT. Its protein product is CASSSGGGELFF.

This clone was seen a few times. A read error may produce the germline difference seen at one junction end. The chain uses TRBV7-9 and TRBJ1-4; D is possibly TRBD1 (5 bases). The CDR3 covers 17 residues. CDR1 SEHNR and CDR2 FQNEAQ come from the germline V gene (reference sequence). CDR3 region: CSSSSSRRGTSNEKLFF. CDR3 nucleotides: TGTTCCAGCAGCTCCTCTCGGAGGGGCACTTCTAATGAAAAACTGTTTTTT.

The rearrangement joins TRBV28 to TRBJ2-3; D possibly corresponds to TRBD2 (5 bases). The CDR3 covers 15 residues. The V end lost 6 bases, the J end lost 3 bases, and 16 bases lay between the germline ends. Germline lookup yields CDR1 MDHEN and CDR2 SYDVKM. CDR3 in amino acids: CASSQAAPWTDTQYF. For the CDR3, the DNA is TGTGCCAGCAGCCAAGCGGCCCCTTGGACAGATACGCAGTATTTT.

This chain joins TRBV7-9 and TRBJ1-1; D is perhaps TRBD1 (6 bases). The CDR3 has 11 amino acids. The V gene lost 5 bases and the J gene lost 8 bases, with 9 bases spanning the gap. Per germline, CDR1 SEHNR and CDR2 FQNEAQ (reference sequence). The CDR3 loop is CASSPGTEAFF. CDR3 in DNA: TGTGCCAGCAGCCCCGGGACAGAAGCTTTCTTT.

The V call is TRBV30, the J call TRBJ1-4, with D perhaps matching TRBD1 (6 bases). Trimming pared 8 bases from V and 5 bases from J, leaving 12 bases between. The germline CDR1 and CDR2 sequences are GTSNPN and SVGIG (reference sequence). The CDR3 runs to 12 residues. CDR3 protein: CAGGQLNEKLFF. DNA for the CDR3: TGTGCCGGAGGACAGCTAAATGAAAAACTGTTTTTT.

The V and J genes are TRBV5-1 and TRBJ1-3, with 10 nucleotides matching TRBD1. With 4 bases clipped from V and 4 bases from J, the junction kept 5 bases outside the gene matches. Germline V gene sequence: CDR1 SGHRS, CDR2 YFSETQ. This CDR3 spans 15 amino acids. The DNA for the CDR3 is TGCGCCAGCAGCCGGGACAGGGGAAAGGGAAACACCATATATTTT. It specifies CASSRDRGKGNTIYF.

This chain uses TRBV6-1 with TRBJ1-5; D is unclear. The CDR3 runs to 12 residues. The V end lost 5 bases, the J end lost 4 bases, and 6 bases lay between the germline ends. Germline CDR1 reads MNHNS; CDR2 reads SASEGT. The CDR3 is CASSQQNQPQHF. CDR3 in DNA: TGTGCCAGCAGTCAACAGAATCAGCCCCAGCATTTT.

This clone was seen only a few times. The rearrangement links TRBV9 to TRBJ1-3; no clear D gene. Germline assignment: CDR1 SGDLS and CDR2 YYNGEE. The CDR3 totals 13 residues. V shed 3 bases and J shed 0 bases, with 4 bases lying between them. CDR3 DNA: TGTGCCAGCAGCGGTAGCTCTGGAAACACCATATATTTT. It is translated as CASSGSSGNTIYF.

Here the CDR3 reads CASAPLGGSDTQYF. The CDR3 DNA is TGTGCCAGCGCCCCCCTGGGGGGATCAGATACGCAGTATTTT. The genes are TRBV6-4 and TRBJ2-3, with a weak D call TRBD2 (6 bases). This CDR3 region has 14 residues. Trimming stripped 8 bases from V and 4 bases from J, with 16 bases between. Germline CDR1 is MRHNA and CDR2 is SNTAGT.

This rearrangement joins TRBV19 to TRBJ1-3; 8 bases map to TRBD1. J lost 0 bases, V lost 4 bases, and 5 bases had no gene match. This CDR3 has 16 residues. CDR1 and CDR2 from the germline V gene are LNHDA and SQIVND (reference sequence). The CDR3, as DNA: TGTGCCAGTAGTACGCGGACAGGGCCCTCTGGAAACACCATATATTTT. This translates into CASSTRTGPSGNTIYF.